The clone carrying this T cell receptor beta chain was picked up many times. Its antigen is still unknown. The CDR3 has 13 amino acids. Germline V gives CDR1 SGHRS, CDR2 YFSETQ. V lost 3 bases and J lost 4, with 9 bases in between. This sample was taken from a study of T-cell memory formation after mild COVID-19. Regarding the study as a whole: Contracting clones from day 15 to 85 showed balanced CD4/CD8; later expanders favored CD4+. Pre-infection memory held some responding clones, suggesting pre-existing cross-reactive T cells responded.

Constant-segment primers served in 5'RACE that generated TCR alpha and TCR beta cDNA libraries bearing sample barcodes and UMIs. TCRdb redid the calling of the 5' RACE reads with MiXCR, one entry per CDR3 protein. The data contain around 200,000 distinct CDR3 sequences, approximately 18% of them singletons. The gene calls are TRBV5-1 and TRBJ2-3, with no clear D. The source of this sequence is a man aged 18 to 29 who had mild COVID-19 (a few samples of this study predate the infection). Cell type and time point are not known. Specimen: PBMCs or a T cell subset sorted from them (not recorded which). CDR3 coding DNA: TGCGCCAGCAGCTCCCCTGGGCCAGATACGCAGTATTTT. This sequence encodes CASSSPGPDTQYF. Full variable domain (missing parts from reference TRBV5-1 and TRBJ2-3): KAGVTQTPRYLIKTRGQQVTLSCSPISGHRSVSWYQQTPGQGLQFLFEYFSETQRNKGNFPGRFSGRQFSNSRSEMNVSTLELGDSALYLCASSSPGPDTQYFGPGTRLTVL.